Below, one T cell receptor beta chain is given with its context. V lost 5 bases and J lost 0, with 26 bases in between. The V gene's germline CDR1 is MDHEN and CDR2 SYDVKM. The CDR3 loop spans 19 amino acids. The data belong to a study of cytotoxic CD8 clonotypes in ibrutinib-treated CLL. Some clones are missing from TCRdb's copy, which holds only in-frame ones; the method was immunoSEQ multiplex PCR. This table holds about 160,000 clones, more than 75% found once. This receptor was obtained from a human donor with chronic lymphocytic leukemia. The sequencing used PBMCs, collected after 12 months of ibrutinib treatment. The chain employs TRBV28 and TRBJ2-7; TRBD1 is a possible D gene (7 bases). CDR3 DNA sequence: TGTGCCAGCAGTGCCACTACCGGGAGCAGGGGGAGATTCTCCTACGAGCAGTACTTC. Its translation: CASSATTGSRGRFSYEQYF. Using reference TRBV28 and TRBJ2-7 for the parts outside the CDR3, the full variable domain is DVKVTQSSRYLVKRTGEKVFLECVQDMDHENMFWYRQDPGLGLRLIYFSYDVKMKEKGDIPEGYSVSREKKERFSLILESASTNQTSMYLCASSATTGSRGRFSYEQYFGPGTRLTVT.